The next 9 T cell receptor beta chains were all read from a single sample in a study of breast tumors, draining lymph nodes, adjacent tissues. TCRdb reprocessed the multiplex PCR reads via MiXCR and lists one record per CDR3 protein. The sample has about 200,000 distinct CDR3 sequences, 30% to 40% seen once; the top ten hold 4.3%. Axillary draining lymph nodes of breast cancer patients supplied the node samples. The source material was axillary lymph node tissue. The receptor source for this set is a female donor with breast cancer. Some clones in this sample may be carry-over from other donors' samples.

The gene calls are TRBV28 and TRBJ2-5, with D possibly TRBD2 on 5 matching bases. The germline V gene has CDR1 MDHEN and CDR2 SYDVKM. Trimming stripped 4 bases from V and 4 bases from J, with 25 bases between. The CDR3 spans 18 residues. The CDR3 region has the DNA TGTGCCAGCAGTTCAACCCCCAATTTTCCGGGATTAAGAGAGACCCAGTACTTC. As protein: CASSSTPNFPGLRETQYF.

The rearrangement links TRBV6-5 to TRBJ1-2; D not resolved. V dropped 4 bases and J dropped 0 bases, with 12 bases sitting between them. Germline-derived CDR1 and CDR2 are MNHEY and SVGAGI. The CDR3 has 15 residues. This CDR3 reads CASSSSGRSNYGYTF. CDR3 DNA sequence: TGTGCCAGCAGTTCCTCCGGCAGATCTAACTATGGCTACACCTTC.

The chain has TRBV25-1 and TRBJ2-3; 9 bases line up with TRBD2. Trimming at V came to 1 base and at J to 2 bases, leaving 10 bases not matched to a gene. Germline V gene sequence: CDR1 MGHDK, CDR2 SYGVNS. The CDR3 extends over 18 amino acids. CDR3 bases: TGTGCCAGCAGTGAATCATATGAGACTAGCGGATTCACAGATACGCAGTATTTT. This encodes CASSESYETSGFTDTQYF. Complete variable domain (other parts from reference TRBV25-1 and TRBJ2-3): EADIYQTPRYLVIGTGKKITLECSQTMGHDKMYWYQQDPGMELHLIHYSYGVNSTEKGDLSSESTVSRIRTEHFPLTLESARPSHTSQYLCASSESYETSGFTDTQYFGPGTRLTVL.

This clonotype was detected many times. The genes are TRBV3-1 and TRBJ2-7; 12 bases map to TRBD2. V dropped 0 bases and J dropped 12; count of bases not matched to a gene: 6. The CDR3 consists of 14 residues. Germline V lookup: CDR1 LGHDT, CDR2 YNNKEL (reference sequence). CDR3 loop: CASSQELAGGHTYF. As DNA, the CDR3 is TGTGCCAGCAGCCAAGAACTAGCGGGGGGCCACACGTACTTC.

On this clonotype itself: This may arise from a read error, as a much more abundant clone is one base away. J is TRBJ2-1 and V is TRBV7-6; weak D call: TRBD2 (5 bases). V shed 5 bases and J shed 9 bases, with 14 bases lying between them. Germline V gives CDR1 SGHVS, CDR2 FNYEAQ. CDR3 length: 13 residues. CDR3 sequence (DNA): TGTGCCAGCAGCCTGTCGGGATTTCCTGAGCAGTTCTTC. It yields the protein CASSLSGFPEQFF.

Remarks on this clonotype: It may be a read error: a sequence one base away is much more abundant. The chain couples TRBV5-4 to TRBJ1-2; D is perhaps TRBD1 (6 bases). V was trimmed by 3 bases and J by 7 bases, leaving 19 bases between them. The CDR3 length is 15 residues. Germline V CDR1 and CDR2: SGHNT, YYREEE (reference sequence). The CDR3 bases are TGTGCCAGCAGCTGGAGGGACACGGGACGTCGTGGCTACACCTTC. Protein product: CASSWRDTGRRGYTF.

Notes on this clonotype: Without the conserved terminal phenylalanine or tryptophan, this CDR3 likely stems from a read error. This rearrangement joins TRBV7-2 to TRBJ2-1; 9 bases are a match to TRBD2. Germline V lookup: CDR1 SGHTA, CDR2 FQGNSA. The CDR3 sequence is 14 residues long. With 7 bases clipped from V and 9 bases from J, the junction kept 10 bases outside the gene matches. The CDR3 DNA sequence: TGTGCCAGCACCTCTAGCGGGACGGACTTTGAGCAGTTCCTC. Amino acids: CASTSSGTDFEQFL.

Details on this clonotype: A read error may explain this, as a much larger clone is one base away. The CDR3 here is CASSEEAGGRSGQFF. The CDR3 coding sequence is TGTGCCAGCAGTGAAGAGGCGGGGGGGCGTAGTGGGCAGTTCTTC. The gene calls are TRBV2 and TRBJ2-1; 9 nucleotides match TRBD2. Germline CDR1 SNHLY, CDR2 FYNNEI. The trim removed 1 base at V and 12 bases at J, leaving 10 bases unmatched. CDR3 length equals 15 residues.

Here the CDR3 DNA reads TGTGCCAGCAGCCCAGGGGGACAGGGCAACTATGGCTACACCTTC. Translation: CASSPGGQGNYGYTF. The chain has TRBV14 and TRBJ1-2; 9 bases line up with TRBD1. The length of the CDR3 is 15 residues. In germline, CDR1 is SGHDN, CDR2 FVKESK. The trim removed 4 bases at V and 2 bases at J, leaving 5 bases unmatched.